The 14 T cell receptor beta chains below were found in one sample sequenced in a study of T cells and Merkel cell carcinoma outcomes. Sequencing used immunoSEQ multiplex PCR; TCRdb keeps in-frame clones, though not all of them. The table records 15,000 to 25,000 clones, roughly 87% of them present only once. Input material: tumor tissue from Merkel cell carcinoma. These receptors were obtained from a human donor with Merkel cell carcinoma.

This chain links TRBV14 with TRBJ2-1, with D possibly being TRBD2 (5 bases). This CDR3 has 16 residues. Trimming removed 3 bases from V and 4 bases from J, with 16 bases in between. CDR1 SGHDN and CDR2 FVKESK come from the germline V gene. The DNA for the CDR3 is TGTGCCAGCAGCCAGACCGAAGGAGGCCCTTACAATGAGCAGTTCTTC. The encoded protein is CASSQTEGGPYNEQFF.

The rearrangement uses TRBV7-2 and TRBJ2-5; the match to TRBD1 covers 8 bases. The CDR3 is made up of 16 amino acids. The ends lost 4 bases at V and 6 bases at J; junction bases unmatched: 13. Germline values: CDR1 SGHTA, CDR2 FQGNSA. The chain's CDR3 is CASSSSAGGAIKTQYF. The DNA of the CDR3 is TGTGCCAGCAGCTCATCCGCAGGGGGCGCGATAAAGACCCAGTACTTC. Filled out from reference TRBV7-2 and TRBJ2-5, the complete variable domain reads GAGVSQSPSNKVTEKGKDVELRCDPISGHTALYWYRQSLGQGLEFLIYFQGNSAPDKSGLPSDRFSAERTGGSVSTLTIQRTQQEDSAVYLCASSSSAGGAIKTQYFGPGTRLLVL.

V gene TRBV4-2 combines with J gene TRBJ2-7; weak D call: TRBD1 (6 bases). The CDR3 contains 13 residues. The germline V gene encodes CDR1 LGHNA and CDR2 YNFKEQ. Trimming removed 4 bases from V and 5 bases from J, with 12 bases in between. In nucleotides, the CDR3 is TGTGCCAGCAGCCCATCCACAGGGAACGAGCAGTACTTC. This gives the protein CASSPSTGNEQYF.

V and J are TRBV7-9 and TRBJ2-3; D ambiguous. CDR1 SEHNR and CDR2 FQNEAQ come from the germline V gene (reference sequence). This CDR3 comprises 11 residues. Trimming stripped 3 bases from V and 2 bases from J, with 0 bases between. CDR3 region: CASSFTDTQYF. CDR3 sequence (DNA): TGTGCCAGCAGCTTCACAGATACGCAGTATTTT.

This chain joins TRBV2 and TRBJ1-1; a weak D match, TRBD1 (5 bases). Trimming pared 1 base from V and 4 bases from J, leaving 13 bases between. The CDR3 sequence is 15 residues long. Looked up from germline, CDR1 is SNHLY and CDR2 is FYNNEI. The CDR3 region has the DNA TGTGCCAGCAGTGAAGTATCGGGGGGTAGCACTGAAGCTTTCTTT. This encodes CASSEVSGGSTEAFF.

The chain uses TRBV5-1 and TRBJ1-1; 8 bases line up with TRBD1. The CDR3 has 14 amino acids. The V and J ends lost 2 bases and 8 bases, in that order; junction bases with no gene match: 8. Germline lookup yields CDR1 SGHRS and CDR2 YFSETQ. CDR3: CASSLFRQGREAFF. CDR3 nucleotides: TGCGCCAGCAGCTTATTCAGACAGGGGAGGGAAGCTTTCTTT.

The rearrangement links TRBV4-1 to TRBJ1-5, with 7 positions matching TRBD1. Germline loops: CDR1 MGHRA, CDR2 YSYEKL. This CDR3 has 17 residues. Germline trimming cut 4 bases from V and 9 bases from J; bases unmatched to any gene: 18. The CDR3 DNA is TGCGCCAGCAGCCCGGGACCGCACAGGGGCTCGGGTTGGCCCCAGCATTTT. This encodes CASSPGPHRGSGWPQHF.

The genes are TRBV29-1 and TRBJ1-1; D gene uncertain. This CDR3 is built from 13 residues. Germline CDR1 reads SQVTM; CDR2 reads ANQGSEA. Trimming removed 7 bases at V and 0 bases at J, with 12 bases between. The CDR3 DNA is TGCAGCGGGCGCGGAGCTATGAACACTGAAGCTTTCTTT. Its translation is CSGRGAMNTEAFF.

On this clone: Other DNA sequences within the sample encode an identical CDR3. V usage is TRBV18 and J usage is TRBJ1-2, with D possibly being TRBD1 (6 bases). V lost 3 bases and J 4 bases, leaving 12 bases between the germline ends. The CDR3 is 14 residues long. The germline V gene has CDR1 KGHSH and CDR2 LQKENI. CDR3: CASSPGGGGYGYTF. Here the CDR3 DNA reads TGTGCCAGCTCACCCGGAGGAGGGGGCTATGGCTACACCTTC. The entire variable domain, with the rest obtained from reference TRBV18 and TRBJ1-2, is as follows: NAGVMQNPRHLVRRRGQEARLRCSPMKGHSHVYWYRQLPEEGLKFMVYLQKENIIDESGMPKERFSAEFPKEGPSILRIQQVVRGDSAAYFCASSPGGGGYGYTFGSGTRLTVV.

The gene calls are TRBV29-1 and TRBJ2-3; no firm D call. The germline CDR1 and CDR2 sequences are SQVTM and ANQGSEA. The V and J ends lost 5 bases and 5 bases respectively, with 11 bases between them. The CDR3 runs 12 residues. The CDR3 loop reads CSVPPTKDTQYF. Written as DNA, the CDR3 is TGCAGCGTTCCCCCCACGAAAGATACGCAGTATTTT.

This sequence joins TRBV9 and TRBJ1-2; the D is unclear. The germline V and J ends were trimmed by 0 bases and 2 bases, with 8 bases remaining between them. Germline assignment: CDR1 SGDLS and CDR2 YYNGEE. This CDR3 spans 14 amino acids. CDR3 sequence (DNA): TGTGCCAGCAGCGTAGGAAGGGTAAACTATGGCTACACCTTC. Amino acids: CASSVGRVNYGYTF. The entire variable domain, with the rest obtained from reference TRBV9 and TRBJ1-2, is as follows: DSGVTQTPKHLITATGQRVTLRCSPRSGDLSVYWYQQSLDQGLQFLIQYYNGEERAKGNILERFSAQQFPDLHSELNLSSLELGDSALYFCASSVGRVNYGYTFGSGTRLTVV.

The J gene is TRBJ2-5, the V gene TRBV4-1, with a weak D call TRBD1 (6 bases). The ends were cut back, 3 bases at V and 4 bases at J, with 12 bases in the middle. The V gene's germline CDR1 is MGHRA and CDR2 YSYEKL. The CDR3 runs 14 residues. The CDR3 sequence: CASSQNRVRETQYF. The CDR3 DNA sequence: TGCGCCAGCAGCCAGAACAGGGTACGAGAGACCCAGTACTTC.

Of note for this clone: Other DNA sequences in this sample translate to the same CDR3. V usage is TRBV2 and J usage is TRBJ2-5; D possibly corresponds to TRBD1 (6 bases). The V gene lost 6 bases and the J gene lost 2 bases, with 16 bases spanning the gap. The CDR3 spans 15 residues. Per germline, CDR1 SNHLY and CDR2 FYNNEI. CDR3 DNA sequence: TGTGCCAGCAGCGACGGACTCAGGGGACAAGAGACCCAGTACTTC. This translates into CASSDGLRGQETQYF.

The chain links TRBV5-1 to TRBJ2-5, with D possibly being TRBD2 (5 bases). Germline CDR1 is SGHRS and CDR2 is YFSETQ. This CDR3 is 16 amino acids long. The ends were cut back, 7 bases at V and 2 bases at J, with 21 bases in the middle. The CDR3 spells CASFTGGNSLQETQYF. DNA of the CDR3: TGCGCCAGCTTCACCGGAGGCAACAGCCTTCAAGAGACCCAGTACTTC.